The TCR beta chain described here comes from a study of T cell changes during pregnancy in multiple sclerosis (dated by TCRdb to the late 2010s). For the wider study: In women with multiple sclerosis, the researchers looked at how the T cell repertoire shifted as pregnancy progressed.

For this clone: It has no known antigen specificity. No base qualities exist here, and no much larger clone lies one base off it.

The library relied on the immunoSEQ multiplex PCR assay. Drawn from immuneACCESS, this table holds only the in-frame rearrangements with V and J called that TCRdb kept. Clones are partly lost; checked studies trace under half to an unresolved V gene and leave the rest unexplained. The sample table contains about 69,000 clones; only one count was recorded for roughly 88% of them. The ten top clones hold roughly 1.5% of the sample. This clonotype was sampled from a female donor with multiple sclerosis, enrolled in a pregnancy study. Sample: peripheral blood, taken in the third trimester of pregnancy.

The CDR3 region reads CASSGQGPWGGELFF. The DNA is as follows: TGTGCCAGCAGCGGACAGGGGCCCTGGGGCGGGGAGCTGTTTTTT. The chain was built from TRBV7-2 and TRBJ2-2; 9 of the junction bases match TRBD1. V and J are trimmed by 5 bases and 7 bases, and the gene matches miss 8 bases of the junction. According to the germline V gene, CDR1 reads SGHTA and CDR2 reads FQGNSA. From cysteine to phenylalanine, the CDR3 is 15 amino acids long. Only the CDR3 region is kept as DNA, spanning 45 bases read in frame from base 1.